Presented here are 20 T cell receptor beta chains from one specimen sequenced in a study of CD8+CD57+ T cells in acquired aplastic anemia. CDR3 and TCR beta VDJ profiling relied on a genomic DNA template. Via MiXCR, TCRdb re-called the reads, giving one row per CDR3 protein. Of about 170,000 distinct CDR3 sequences listed, 63% are singletons. The sequenced sample consisted of sorted CD4+, CD8+, or CD8+CD57+ T cells (not recorded which) from PBMCs. The receptors come from a human donor in good health.

This clonotype was picked up a small number of times. V and J are TRBV19 and TRBJ1-5; D ambiguous. CDR3 length: 15 amino acids. Trimming took off 5 bases at V and 5 bases at J, with 16 bases between the two ends. Germline-derived CDR1 and CDR2 are LNHDA and SQIVND (reference sequence). The CDR3 spells CASSSRLGRHQPQHF. The CDR3 DNA reads as TGTGCCAGTAGTTCACGTTTGGGGAGGCATCAGCCCCAGCATTTT.

This clonotype showed up just once. The chain links TRBV19 to TRBJ2-2; D might be TRBD2 (6 bases). The length of the CDR3 is 12 residues. With 6 bases removed from V and 10 bases from J, the gap between germline ends came to 12 bases. Germline V gene sequence: CDR1 LNHDA, CDR2 SQIVND (reference sequence). CDR3 residues: CASSFSGEELFF. As DNA, the CDR3 is TGTGCCAGTAGCTTTAGCGGTGAGGAGCTGTTTTTT. The whole variable domain, filled in from reference TRBV19 and TRBJ2-2, reads DGGITQSPKYLFRKEGQNVTLSCEQNLNHDAMYWYRQDPGQGLRLIYYSQIVNDFQKGDIAEGYSVSREKKESFPLTVTSAQKNPTAFYLCASSFSGEELFFGEGSRLTVL.

Notes on this clonotype: This may stem from a read error, because a much larger clone lies one nucleotide away. This chain uses TRBV28 with TRBJ2-5; D not certain. The CDR3 has 15 residues. CDR1 is MDHEN, CDR2 SYDVKM, per germline. In DNA form, the CDR3 reads TGTGCCAGCAGTTTTTCCGGGCTAGACCAAGAGACCCAGCACTTC. It encodes CASSFSGLDQETQHF.

In the case of this clonotype: A much larger clone sits a single nucleotide away, making a read error possible. Lacking the conserved final phenylalanine or tryptophan, this CDR3 likely reflects a read error. CDR3: CASRYTGDWNSPLHS. The CDR3 DNA reads TGTGCCAGCAGATATACAGGGGATTGGAATTCACCCCTCCACTCT. V usage is TRBV7-8 and J usage is TRBJ1-6; 7 bases are shared with TRBD1. The trim removed 6 bases at V and 7 bases at J, leaving 9 bases unmatched. CDR3 length equals 15 residues. Germline CDR1 SGHVS, CDR2 FQNEAQ.

The rearrangement uses TRBV20-1 and TRBJ1-2; a weak D match, TRBD1 (5 bases). Between the trimmed V and J ends, which lost 0 bases and 4 bases, there was a span of 12 bases. CDR1 DFQATT and CDR2 SNEGSKA come from the germline V gene (reference sequence). CDR3 length: 14 amino acids. In DNA, the CDR3 is TGCAGTGCTAGAGATCTCAGGGCTACCTATGGCTACACCTTC. It is translated as CSARDLRATYGYTF.

V and J are TRBV10-2 and TRBJ1-1; weak D call: TRBD1 (5 bases). The CDR3 extends over 14 amino acids. V was cut by 3 bases and J by 6 bases, with 14 bases left in between. Germline CDR1 and CDR2: WSHSY and SAAADI. The CDR3 DNA is TGCGCCAGCAGTGAATTGGCCAGGGATGCTGAAGCTTTCTTT. Its translation: CASSELARDAEAFF.

The CDR3 region is CASSRDRYEQYF. The CDR3, as DNA: TGTGCCAGCAGCCGGGACCGCTACGAGCAGTACTTC. This chain joins TRBV5-8 and TRBJ2-7; either TRBD1 or TRBD2 may supply D (5 bases each). The V gene lost 4 bases and the J gene lost 3 bases, with 8 bases spanning the gap. The CDR3 is 12 amino acids. From germline, CDR1 is SGHTS and CDR2 YDEGEE.

The chain joins TRBV10-3 to TRBJ1-1, with 7 bases fitting TRBD1. CDR1 and CDR2 from the germline V gene are ENHRY and SYGVKD. The trim removed 6 bases at V and 3 bases at J, leaving 4 bases unmatched. The CDR3 runs 13 residues. The CDR3 DNA reads TGTGCCATCAGAGGGACAGTGGACACTGAAGCTTTCTTT. This encodes CAIRGTVDTEAFF.

The chain uses TRBV5-1 and TRBJ2-7; unclear D gene. From germline, CDR1 is SGHRS and CDR2 YFSETQ. Trimming removed 0 bases at V and 4 bases at J, with 14 bases between. The CDR3 extends over 15 amino acids. CDR3 region: CASSLDVGKTYEQYF. CDR3 coding DNA: TGCGCCAGCAGCTTGGATGTAGGGAAGACTTACGAGCAGTACTTC. The full variable domain, completed using reference TRBV5-1 and TRBJ2-7, is KAGVTQTPRYLIKTRGQQVTLSCSPISGHRSVSWYQQTPGQGLQFLFEYFSETQRNKGNFPGRFSGRQFSNSRSEMNVSTLELGDSALYLCASSLDVGKTYEQYFGPGTRLTVT.

There are many counts of this clonotype. The chain recombines TRBV29-1 with TRBJ2-7, with 8 bases identical to TRBD1. The V gene's germline CDR1 is SQVTM and CDR2 ANQGSEA. The ends lost 0 bases at V and 3 bases at J; junction bases unmatched: 4. The CDR3 consists of 14 residues. CDR3 nucleotide sequence: TGCAGCGTTGAAGATCCCACAGGGGGCTACGAGCAGTACTTC. Protein product: CSVEDPTGGYEQYF.

The V call is TRBV5-1, the J call TRBJ1-1; the D gene is possibly TRBD1 (5 bases). The CDR3 contains 13 residues. With 2 bases removed from V and 1 base from J, the gap between germline ends came to 6 bases. CDR1 SGHRS and CDR2 YFSETQ come from the germline V gene. The CDR3 spells CASSLTGNTEAFF. CDR3 coding DNA: TGCGCCAGCAGCTTAACAGGGAACACTGAAGCTTTCTTT.

The table lists this clonotype with a few counts. The J gene is TRBJ1-4, the V gene TRBV25-1; 9 nucleotides match TRBD1. In germline, CDR1 is MGHDK, CDR2 SYGVNS. CDR3 size: 15 residues. The V gene end was trimmed by 5 bases and the J gene end by 8 bases; junction bases not matched to a gene: 9. This CDR3 is CASSRLGTGPEKLFF. Here the CDR3 DNA reads TGTGCCAGCAGTCGCCTCGGGACAGGGCCCGAAAAACTGTTTTTT.

The V call is TRBV25-1, the J call TRBJ2-2; 8 bases align to TRBD1. The CDR3 extends over 12 amino acids. Germline V gene sequence: CDR1 MGHDK, CDR2 SYGVNS. The CDR3 loop is CLRGPCTGELFF. The CDR3, as DNA: TGTCTCAGGGGGCCTTGTACCGGGGAGCTGTTTTTT.

The chain recombines TRBV7-3 with TRBJ2-3, with TRBD2 matching 10 bases. The CDR3 covers 16 residues. V was clipped by 2 bases and J by 3 bases; unmatched bases: 5. Germline values: CDR1 SGHTA, CDR2 FQGTGA. CDR3: CASSLSEAGGTDTQYF. As DNA, the CDR3 is TGTGCCAGCAGCTTATCTGAAGCGGGGGGGACAGATACGCAGTATTTT.

This rearrangement joins TRBV19 to TRBJ1-3; 10 nucleotides align to TRBD1. This CDR3 region has 16 residues. The germline gives CDR1 LNHDA, CDR2 SQIVND (reference sequence). V lost 4 bases, J lost 3 bases, and 6 bases stayed unmatched. The DNA of the CDR3 is TGTGCCAGTAGTACTCGGACAGGGGGGTATGGAAACACCATATATTTT. It encodes CASSTRTGGYGNTIYF.

This clonotype has just a few counts. This chain connects TRBV15 to TRBJ2-7; D tentatively fits TRBD1 or TRBD2 (6 bases each). V was clipped by 5 bases and J by 7 bases, with 18 bases between them. CDR3 length: 14 residues. CDR1 and CDR2 from the germline V gene are LNHNV and YYDKDF (reference sequence). CDR3 in DNA: TGTGCCACCAGCTCTCGGACTACAGGGAGGGAGCAGTACTTC. This encodes CATSSRTTGREQYF. The full variable domain, rest sourced from reference TRBV15 and TRBJ2-7, is DAMVIQNPRYQVTQFGKPVTLSCSQTLNHNVMYWYQQKSSQAPKLLFHYYDKDFNNEADTPDNFQSRRPNTSFCFLDIRSPGLGDTAMYLCATSSRTTGREQYFGPGTRLTVT.

This chain uses TRBV20-1 with TRBJ2-7, with D perhaps TRBD1 (6 bases). V was trimmed by 4 bases and J by 0 bases, leaving 16 bases between them. The CDR3 extends over 15 amino acids. Germline CDR1 and CDR2: DFQATT and SNEGSKA (reference sequence). Written as DNA, the CDR3 is TGCAGTGCTAATCCTTGGGGGCGCGGCTCCTACGAGCAGTACTTC. Its translation is CSANPWGRGSYEQYF.

The genes are TRBV27 and TRBJ2-7, with 8 bases that match TRBD1. V lost 6 bases, J lost 3 bases, and 7 bases stayed unmatched. CDR1 and CDR2 (germline): MNHEY, SMNVEV (reference sequence). The CDR3 extends over 14 amino acids. CDR3 protein: CASRGQGAGYEQYF. The CDR3 DNA follows: TGTGCCAGCAGGGGGCAGGGGGCGGGCTACGAGCAGTACTTC.

In its sample, this clonotype was seen a few times. The gene calls are TRBV14 and TRBJ1-6; 8 bases fit TRBD1. The CDR3 contains 17 residues. CDR1 and CDR2 (germline): SGHDN, FVKESK. The V segment lost 4 bases and the J segment 1 base; nucleotides outside the gene matches: 6. The CDR3 sequence is CASSRVTGGSYNSPLHF. The CDR3 DNA follows: TGTGCCAGCAGCCGAGTCACAGGGGGATCCTATAATTCACCCCTCCACTTT.

This chain links TRBV7-9 with TRBJ2-7; maybe TRBD2 (5 bases). CDR1 SEHNR and CDR2 FQNEAQ come from the germline V gene (reference sequence). V was pared by 6 bases and J by 6 bases, with 21 bases between. This CDR3 comprises 15 residues. CDR3 DNA sequence: TGTGCCAGCAGTGAAGGTCTAGCAGCCGTGGCCGAGCAGTACTTC. It is translated as CASSEGLAAVAEQYF.